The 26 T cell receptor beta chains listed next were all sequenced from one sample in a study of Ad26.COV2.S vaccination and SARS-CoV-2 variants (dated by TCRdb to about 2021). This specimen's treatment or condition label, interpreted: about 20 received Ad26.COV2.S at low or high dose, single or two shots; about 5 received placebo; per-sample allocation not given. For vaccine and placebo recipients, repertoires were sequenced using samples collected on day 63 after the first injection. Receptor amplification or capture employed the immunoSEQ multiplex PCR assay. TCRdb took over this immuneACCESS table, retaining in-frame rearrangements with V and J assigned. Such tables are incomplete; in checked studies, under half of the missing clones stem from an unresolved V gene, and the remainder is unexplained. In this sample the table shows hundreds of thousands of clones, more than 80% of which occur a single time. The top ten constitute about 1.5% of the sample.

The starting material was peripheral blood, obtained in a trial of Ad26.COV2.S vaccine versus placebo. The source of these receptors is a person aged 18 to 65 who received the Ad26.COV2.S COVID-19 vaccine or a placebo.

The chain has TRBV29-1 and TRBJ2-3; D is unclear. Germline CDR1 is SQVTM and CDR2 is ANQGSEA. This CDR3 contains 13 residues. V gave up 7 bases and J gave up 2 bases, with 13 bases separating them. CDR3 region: CSGGGVITDTQYF. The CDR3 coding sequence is TGCAGCGGGGGTGGGGTGATCACAGATACGCAGTATTTT.

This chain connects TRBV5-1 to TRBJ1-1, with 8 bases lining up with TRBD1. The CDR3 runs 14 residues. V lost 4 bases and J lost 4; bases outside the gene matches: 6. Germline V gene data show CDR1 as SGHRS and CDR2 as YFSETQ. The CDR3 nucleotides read TGCGCCAGCAGCGGACAGGGATGGGGCACTGAAGCTTTCTTT. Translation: CASSGQGWGTEAFF. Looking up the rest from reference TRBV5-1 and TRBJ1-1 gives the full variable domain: KAGVTQTPRYLIKTRGQQVTLSCSPISGHRSVSWYQQTPGQGLQFLFEYFSETQRNKGNFPGRFSGRQFSNSRSEMNVSTLELGDSALYLCASSGQGWGTEAFFGQGTRLTVV.

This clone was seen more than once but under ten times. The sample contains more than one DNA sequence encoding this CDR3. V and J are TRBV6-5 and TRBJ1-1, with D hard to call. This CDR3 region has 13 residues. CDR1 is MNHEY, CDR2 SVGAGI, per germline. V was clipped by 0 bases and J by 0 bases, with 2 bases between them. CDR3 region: CASSYSMNTEAFF. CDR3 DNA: TGTGCCAGCAGTTACTCCATGAACACTGAAGCTTTCTTT.

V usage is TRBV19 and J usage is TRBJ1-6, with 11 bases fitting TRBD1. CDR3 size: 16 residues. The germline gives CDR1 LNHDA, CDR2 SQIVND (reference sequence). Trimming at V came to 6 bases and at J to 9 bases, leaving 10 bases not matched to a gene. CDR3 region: CASRSGTGGLLSPLHF. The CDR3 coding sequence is TGTGCCAGTAGGTCCGGGACAGGGGGACTGCTTTCACCCCTCCACTTT.

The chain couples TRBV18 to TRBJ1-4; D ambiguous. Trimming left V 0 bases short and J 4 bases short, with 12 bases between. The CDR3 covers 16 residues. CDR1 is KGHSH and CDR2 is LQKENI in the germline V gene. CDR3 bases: TGTGCCAGCTCACCACCAGGCCGGGGTGGTAATGAAAAACTGTTTTTT. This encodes CASSPPGRGGNEKLFF.

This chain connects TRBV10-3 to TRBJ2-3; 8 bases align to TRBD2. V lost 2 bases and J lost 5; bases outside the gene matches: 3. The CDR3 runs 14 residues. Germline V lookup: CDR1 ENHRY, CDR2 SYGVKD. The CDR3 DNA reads TGTGCCATCAGTGAGAGCGGGAGTCGAGATACGCAGTATTTT. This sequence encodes CAISESGSRDTQYF.

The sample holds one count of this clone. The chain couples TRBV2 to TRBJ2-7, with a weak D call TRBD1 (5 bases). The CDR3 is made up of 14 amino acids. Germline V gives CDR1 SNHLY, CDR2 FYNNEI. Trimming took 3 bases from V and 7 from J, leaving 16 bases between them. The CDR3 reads CASSEAGLLLEQYF. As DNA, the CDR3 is TGTGCCAGCAGTGAGGCAGGGCTGCTTTTGGAGCAGTACTTC.

Written as DNA, the CDR3 is TGTGCCACCAGTGATGCAGCCGGGACAGGGAACTATGGCTACACCTTC. This codes for CATSDAAGTGNYGYTF. This rearrangement joins TRBV24-1 to TRBJ1-2, with TRBD1 matching over 9 bases. Looked up from germline, CDR1 is KGHDR and CDR2 is SFDVKD. There are 16 residues in the CDR3. Unmatched junction bases numbered 6, after V lost 3 bases and J lost 2 bases.

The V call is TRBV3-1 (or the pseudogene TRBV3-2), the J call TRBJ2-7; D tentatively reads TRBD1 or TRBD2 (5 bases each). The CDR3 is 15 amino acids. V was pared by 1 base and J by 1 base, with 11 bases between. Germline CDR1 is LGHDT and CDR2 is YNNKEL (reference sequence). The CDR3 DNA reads TGTGCCAGCAGCCAAGGAGGGGCAGTTTCCTACGAGCAGTACTTC. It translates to CASSQGGAVSYEQYF.

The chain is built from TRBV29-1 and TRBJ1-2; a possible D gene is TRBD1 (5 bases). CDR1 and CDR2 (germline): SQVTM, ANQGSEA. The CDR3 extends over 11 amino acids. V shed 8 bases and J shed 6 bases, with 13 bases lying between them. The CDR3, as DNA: TGCAGCACGGGAGGGGTCAATGGCTACACCTTC. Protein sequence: CSTGGVNGYTF.

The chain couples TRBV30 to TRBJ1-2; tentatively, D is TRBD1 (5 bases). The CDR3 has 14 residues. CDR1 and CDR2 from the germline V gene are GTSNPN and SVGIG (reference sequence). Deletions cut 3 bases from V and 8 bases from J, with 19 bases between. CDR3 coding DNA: TGTGCCTGGAGACCAGGGACTTCTTCGGGCGGCTACACCTTC. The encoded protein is CAWRPGTSSGGYTF. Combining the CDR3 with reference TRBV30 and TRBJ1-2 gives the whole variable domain SQTIHQWPATLVQPVGSPLSLECTVEGTSNPNLYWYRQAAGRGLQLLFYSVGIGQISSEVPQNLSASRPQDRQFILSSKKLLLSDSGFYLCAWRPGTSSGGYTFGSGTRLTVV.

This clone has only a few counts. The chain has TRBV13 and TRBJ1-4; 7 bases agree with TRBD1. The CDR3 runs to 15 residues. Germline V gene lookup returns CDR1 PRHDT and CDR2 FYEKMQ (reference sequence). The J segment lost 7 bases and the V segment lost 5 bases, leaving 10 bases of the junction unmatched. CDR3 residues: CASSPRQGGGEKLFF. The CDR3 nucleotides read TGTGCCAGCAGCCCGAGACAGGGCGGAGGTGAAAAACTGTTTTTT.

DNA of the CDR3: TGTGCCAGCAGCCTGACAGGGGGCTCTAACTATGGCTACACCTTC. Residues: CASSLTGGSNYGYTF. This chain uses TRBV2 with TRBJ1-2, with TRBD1 identical over 10 bases. After removal of 6 bases from V and 0 bases from J, the junction contained 4 bases not matched to a gene. Germline V gene lookup returns CDR1 SNHLY and CDR2 FYNNEI. The length of the CDR3 is 15 residues.

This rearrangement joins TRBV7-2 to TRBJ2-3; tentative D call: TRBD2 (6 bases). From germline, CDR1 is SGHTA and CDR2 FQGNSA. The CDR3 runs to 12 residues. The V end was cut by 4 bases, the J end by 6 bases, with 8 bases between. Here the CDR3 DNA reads TGTGCCAGCAGCTGGGGGGAGGATACGCAGTATTTT. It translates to CASSWGEDTQYF.

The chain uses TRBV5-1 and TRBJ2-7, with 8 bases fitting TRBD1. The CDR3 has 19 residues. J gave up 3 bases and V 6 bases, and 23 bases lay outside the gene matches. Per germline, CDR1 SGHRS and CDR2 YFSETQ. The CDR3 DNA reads TGCGCCAGCAATCCAGGGGGCAGCTCGGGGCTAGCAGATAACTACGAGCAGTACTTC. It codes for CASNPGGSSGLADNYEQYF. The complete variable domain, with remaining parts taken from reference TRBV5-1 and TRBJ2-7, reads KAGVTQTPRYLIKTRGQQVTLSCSPISGHRSVSWYQQTPGQGLQFLFEYFSETQRNKGNFPGRFSGRQFSNSRSEMNVSTLELGDSALYLCASNPGGSSGLADNYEQYFGPGTRLTVT.

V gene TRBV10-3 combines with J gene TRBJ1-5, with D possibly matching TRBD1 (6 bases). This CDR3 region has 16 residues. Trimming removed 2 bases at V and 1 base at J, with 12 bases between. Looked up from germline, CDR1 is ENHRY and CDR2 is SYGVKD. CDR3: CAISEVGGVSNQPQHF. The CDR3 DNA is TGTGCCATCAGTGAGGTGGGGGGCGTAAGCAATCAGCCCCAGCATTTT.

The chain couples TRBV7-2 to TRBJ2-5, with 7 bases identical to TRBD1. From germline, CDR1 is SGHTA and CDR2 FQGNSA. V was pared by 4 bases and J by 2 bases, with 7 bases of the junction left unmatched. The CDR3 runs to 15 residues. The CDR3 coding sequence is TGTGCCAGCAGCTCACAGACAGGGAATCAAGAGACCCAGTACTTC. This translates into CASSSQTGNQETQYF.

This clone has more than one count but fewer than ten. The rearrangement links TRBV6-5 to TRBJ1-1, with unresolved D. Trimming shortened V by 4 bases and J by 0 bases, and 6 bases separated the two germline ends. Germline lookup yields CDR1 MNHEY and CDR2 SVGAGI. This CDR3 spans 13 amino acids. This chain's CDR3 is CASSWGMNTEAFF. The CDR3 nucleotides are TGTGCCAGCAGTTGGGGTATGAACACTGAAGCTTTCTTT.

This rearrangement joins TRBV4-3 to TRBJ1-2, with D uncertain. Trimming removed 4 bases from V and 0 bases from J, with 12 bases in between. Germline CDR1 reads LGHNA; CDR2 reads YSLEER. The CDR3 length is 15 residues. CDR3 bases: TGCGCCAGCAGCCGGGAGGCGGACCCTAACTATGGCTACACCTTC. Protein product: CASSREADPNYGYTF.

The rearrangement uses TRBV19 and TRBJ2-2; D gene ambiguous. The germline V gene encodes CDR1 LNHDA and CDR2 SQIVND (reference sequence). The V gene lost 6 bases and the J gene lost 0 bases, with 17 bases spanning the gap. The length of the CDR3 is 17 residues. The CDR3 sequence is CASSQGPLKSNTGELFF. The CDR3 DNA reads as TGTGCCAGTAGCCAAGGGCCACTAAAATCGAACACCGGGGAGCTGTTTTTT.

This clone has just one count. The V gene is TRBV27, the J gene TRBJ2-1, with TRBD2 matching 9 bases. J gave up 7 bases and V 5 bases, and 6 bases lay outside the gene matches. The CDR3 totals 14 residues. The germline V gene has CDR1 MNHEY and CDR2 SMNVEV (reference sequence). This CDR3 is CASSSQAGGNEQFF. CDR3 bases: TGTGCCAGCAGTAGCCAAGCGGGAGGAAATGAGCAGTTCTTC.

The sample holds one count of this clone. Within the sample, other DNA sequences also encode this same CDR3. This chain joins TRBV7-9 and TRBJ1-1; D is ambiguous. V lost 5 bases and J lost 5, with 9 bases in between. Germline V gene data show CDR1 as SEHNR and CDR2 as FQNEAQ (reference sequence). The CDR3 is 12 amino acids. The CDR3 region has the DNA TGTGCCAGCAGCCCAAGCAGTACTGAAGCTTTCTTT. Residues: CASSPSSTEAFF. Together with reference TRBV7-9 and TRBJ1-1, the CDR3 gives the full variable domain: DTGVSQNPRHKITKRGQNVTFRCDPISEHNRLYWYRQTLGQGPEFLTYFQNEAQLEKSRLLSDRFSAERPKGSFSTLEIQRTEQGDSAMYLCASSPSSTEAFFGQGTRLTVV.

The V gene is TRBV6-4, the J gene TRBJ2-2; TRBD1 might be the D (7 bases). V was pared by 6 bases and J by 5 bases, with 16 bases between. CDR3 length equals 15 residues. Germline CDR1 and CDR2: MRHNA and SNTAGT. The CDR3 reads CASRPDRAGTGELFF. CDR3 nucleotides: TGTGCCAGCAGACCCGACAGGGCGGGGACCGGGGAGCTGTTTTTT.

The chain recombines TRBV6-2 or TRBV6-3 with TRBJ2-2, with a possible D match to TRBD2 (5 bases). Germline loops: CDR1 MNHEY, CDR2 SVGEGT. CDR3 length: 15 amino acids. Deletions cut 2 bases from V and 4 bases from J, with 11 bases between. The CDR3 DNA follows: TGTGCCAGCAGTTACGAGGGTAGCGTCACCGGGGAGCTGTTTTTT. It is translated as CASSYEGSVTGELFF.

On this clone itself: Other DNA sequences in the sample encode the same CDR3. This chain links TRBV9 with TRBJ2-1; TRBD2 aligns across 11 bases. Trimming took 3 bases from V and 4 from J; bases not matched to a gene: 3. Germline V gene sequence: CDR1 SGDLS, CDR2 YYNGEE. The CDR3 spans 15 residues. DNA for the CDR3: TGTGCCAGCAGCGCTAGCGGGGGGTCTTACAATGAGCAGTTCTTC. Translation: CASSASGGSYNEQFF. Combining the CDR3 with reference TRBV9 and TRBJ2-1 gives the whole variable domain DSGVTQTPKHLITATGQRVTLRCSPRSGDLSVYWYQQSLDQGLQFLIQYYNGEERAKGNILERFSAQQFPDLHSELNLSSLELGDSALYFCASSASGGSYNEQFFGPGTRLTVL.

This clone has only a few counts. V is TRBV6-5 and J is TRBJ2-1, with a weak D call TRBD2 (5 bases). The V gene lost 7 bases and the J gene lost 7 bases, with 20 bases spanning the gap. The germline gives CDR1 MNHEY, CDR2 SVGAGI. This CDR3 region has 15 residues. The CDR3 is CASTATTAGGNEQFF. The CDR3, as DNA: TGTGCCAGCACCGCGACTACCGCCGGTGGGAATGAGCAGTTCTTC.